The rows below give T cell receptor beta chains drawn from one sample of a study of blood T cell repertoires in COVID-19. The data were produced by immunoSEQ multiplex PCR, yet TCRdb's version contains in-frame clones alone and is incomplete. Found here are under 80,000 clones, roughly nine tenths of them singletons; the top ten hold approximately 19%. The sequenced material came from peripheral blood. These TCRs come from an elderly man in a cohort sampled during active COVID-19. CDR3s include the opening cysteine and the closing phenylalanine or tryptophan. A D gene is named only where the DNA matches it firmly. Not every row has a clone size; where given, it reads once, few, many or a size class.

J: TRBJ2-2
length: 17
D: TRBD2
size: -
V: TRBV11-2
DNA: TGTGCCAGCAGCTCCCAGCGGGGGGGCCGTCGGACCGGGGAGCTGTTTTTT
CDR3: CASSSQRGGRRTGELFF

J: TRBJ1-4
length: 14
D: TRBD1
size: -
V: TRBV6-5
DNA: TGTGCCAGCAGTCGCGGCAGGGGGCGGGAAAAACTGTTTTTT
CDR3: CASSRGRGREKLFF

J: TRBJ1-6
length: 17
D: -
size: -
V: TRBV7-2
DNA: TGTGCCAGCAGCTTAGTAGGTGAGCAGGGGTATAATTCACCCCTCCACTTT
CDR3: CASSLVGEQGYNSPLHF

J: TRBJ2-5
length: 16
D: TRBD1
size: -
V: TRBV3-1/TRBV3-2
DNA: TGTGCCAGCAGCCCCTCGGACAGGGTATACCTGGAGACCCAGTACTTC
CDR3: CASSPSDRVYLETQYF

J: TRBJ1-2
length: 13
D: TRBD1
size: -
V: TRBV12-3/TRBV12-4
DNA: TGTGCCAGCAGAGGGGGCAGGAACTATGGCTACACCTTC
CDR3: CASRGGRNYGYTF

J: TRBJ2-3
length: 13
D: -
size: -
V: TRBV24-1
DNA: TGTGCCACCAGTGGAGATGCTACAGATACGCAGTATTTT
CDR3: CATSGDATDTQYF

J: TRBJ2-3
length: 15
D: -
size: once
V: TRBV6-2/TRBV6-3
DNA: TGTGCCAGCAGTTACCGGGCAGGGATCACAGATACGCAGTATTTT
CDR3: CASSYRAGITDTQYF

J: TRBJ1-1
length: 12
D: -
size: -
V: TRBV28
DNA: TGTGCCAGCCAGGGGTACAACACTGAAGCTTTCTTT
CDR3: CASQGYNTEAFF

J: TRBJ1-2
length: 13
D: -
size: -
V: TRBV28
DNA: TGTGCCAGCAGTCTCGAGGGAAGAGGTGGCTACACCTTC
CDR3: CASSLEGRGGYTF

J: TRBJ2-3
length: 17
D: TRBD2
size: -
V: TRBV6-6
DNA: TGTGCCAGCACCCGATCAGGACTAGCGGGTTTCACAGATACGCAGTATTTT
CDR3: CASTRSGLAGFTDTQYF

J: TRBJ1-6
length: 16
D: TRBD1
size: -
V: TRBV19
DNA: TGTGCCAGTAGTATGGACAGGGGGCCGGATAATTCACCCCTCCACTTT
CDR3: CASSMDRGPDNSPLHF

J: TRBJ2-2
length: 17
D: TRBD1
size: -
V: TRBV7-9
DNA: TGTGCCAGCAGGATATGGACAGGGAAGAGAAACACCGGGGAGCTGTTTTTT
CDR3: CASRIWTGKRNTGELFF

J: TRBJ2-1
length: 14
D: TRBD1
size: -
V: TRBV5-1
DNA: TGCGCCAGCAGCTTGGGGGACAGGGGGAATGAGCAGTTCTTC
CDR3: CASSLGDRGNEQFF

J: TRBJ2-5
length: 15
D: -
size: -
V: TRBV6-5
DNA: TGTGCCAGCAGTCCAGACAGGGGAGGGGTCGAGACCCAGTACTTC
CDR3: CASSPDRGGVETQYF

J: TRBJ2-5
length: 16
D: TRBD2
size: -
V: TRBV28
DNA: TGTGCCAGCAGTCTACCGGGACTAGCGGCTCGGGAGACCCAGTACTTC
CDR3: CASSLPGLAARETQYF

J: TRBJ1-2
length: 14
D: TRBD1
size: once
V: TRBV2
DNA: TGTGCCAGCGTGTGGGACAGTGCCCTCGGTGGCTACACCTTC
CDR3: CASVWDSALGGYTF

J: TRBJ2-1
length: 14
D: TRBD2
size: -
V: TRBV5-1
DNA: TGCGCCAGCAGTCCGGTAGCGGGGTACGATGAGCAGTTCTTC
CDR3: CASSPVAGYDEQFF

J: TRBJ1-6
length: 14
D: -
size: once
V: TRBV2
DNA: TGTGCCAGCTCGAGTCAGGGGCTAAATTCACCCCTCCACTTT
CDR3: CASSSQGLNSPLHF

J: TRBJ2-5
length: 12
D: -
size: -
V: TRBV11-2
DNA: TGTGCCAGCAGCTTATTACAAGAGACCCAGTACTTC
CDR3: CASSLLQETQYF

J: TRBJ2-7
length: 13
D: -
size: -
V: TRBV29-1
DNA: TGCAGCGTTGCTTGGGACACAAGCTACGAGCAGTACTTC
CDR3: CSVAWDTSYEQYF

J: TRBJ1-4
length: 14
D: TRBD1
size: -
V: TRBV6-5
DNA: TGTGCCAGCGGCGGCGGGACAGGGAATGAAAAACTGTTTTTT
CDR3: CASGGGTGNEKLFF

J: TRBJ1-5
length: 14
D: TRBD1
size: -
V: TRBV6-2/TRBV6-3
DNA: TGTGCCAGCAGTTCTAGGACAGGGGTTCAGCCCCAGCATTTT
CDR3: CASSSRTGVQPQHF

J: TRBJ1-2
length: 15
D: -
size: -
V: TRBV5-1
DNA: TGCGCCAGCAAGCAGCAAACAGGTGACATCTATGGCTACACCTTC
CDR3: CASKQQTGDIYGYTF

J: TRBJ2-7
length: 14
D: -
size: -
V: TRBV19
DNA: TGTGCCAGTAGTATAGTGGCAGGGCGTTACGAGCAGTACTTC
CDR3: CASSIVAGRYEQYF

J: TRBJ2-7
length: 13
D: -
size: -
V: TRBV12-3/TRBV12-4
DNA: TGTGCCAGCAGTCGAGCCACAGACTACGAGCAGTACTTC
CDR3: CASSRATDYEQYF

J: TRBJ1-2
length: 14
D: TRBD1
size: -
V: TRBV27
DNA: TGTGCCAGCAGTTTATCTACGGGACAGATGGGCTACACCTTC
CDR3: CASSLSTGQMGYTF

J: TRBJ1-1
length: 14
D: -
size: -
V: TRBV16
DNA: TGTGCCAGCAGCCCGACCAGGGGAAACACTGAAGCTTTCTTT
CDR3: CASSPTRGNTEAFF

J: TRBJ2-5
length: 16
D: TRBD1
size: -
V: TRBV4-2
DNA: TGTGCCAGCAGCCGAACAGGGGTTTTATTCCAAGAGACCCAGTACTTC
CDR3: CASSRTGVLFQETQYF

J: TRBJ1-2
length: 16
D: TRBD1
size: -
V: TRBV3-1/TRBV3-2
DNA: TGTGCCAGCAGCCTTAGAGGGGGCCCCCATTCGAAAGGCTACACCTTC
CDR3: CASSLRGGPHSKGYTF

J: TRBJ1-3
length: 16
D: -
size: -
V: TRBV7-2
DNA: TGTGCCAGCAGCCTCGGGATCCCGGGCAGCGGAAACACCATATATTTT
CDR3: CASSLGIPGSGNTIYF

J: TRBJ1-5
length: 17
D: TRBD1
size: -
V: TRBV18
DNA: TGTGCCAGCTCTCCTTCCGAGGACAGGGGGCACAATCAGCCCCAGCATTTT
CDR3: CASSPSEDRGHNQPQHF

J: TRBJ1-1
length: 14
D: TRBD1
size: -
V: TRBV28
DNA: TGTGCCAGCAGGCCCGGACAGGGATTCGAGGAAGCTTTCTTT
CDR3: CASRPGQGFEEAFF

J: TRBJ2-5
length: 15
D: -
size: -
V: TRBV7-8
DNA: TGTGCCAGCAGCCGGGCAGGTCTAACGCTGGAGACCCAGTACTTC
CDR3: CASSRAGLTLETQYF

J: TRBJ1-1
length: 13
D: -
size: -
V: TRBV5-5
DNA: TGTGCCACCAGGGAGGTGAGAGACACTGAAGCTTTCTTT
CDR3: CATREVRDTEAFF

J: TRBJ2-2
length: 15
D: TRBD2
size: -
V: TRBV19
DNA: TGTGCCAGCCGGACTAGCGGGGGGCGGGCCGGGGAGCTGTTTTTT
CDR3: CASRTSGGRAGELFF

J: TRBJ2-5
length: 12
D: -
size: few
V: TRBV14
DNA: TGTGCCAGCAGCCGACAGCTATGGCCCCAGTACTTC
CDR3: CASSRQLWPQYF

J: TRBJ1-3
length: 16
D: -
size: -
V: TRBV2
DNA: TGTGCCAGCAGGTTGGACGGGGGGCTCTCTGGAAACACCATATATTTT
CDR3: CASRLDGGLSGNTIYF

J: TRBJ1-6
length: 13
D: -
size: -
V: TRBV5-1
DNA: TGCGCCAGCAGCTTGGATGGAGATTCACCCCTCCACTTT
CDR3: CASSLDGDSPLHF

J: TRBJ1-2
length: 13
D: TRBD1
size: -
V: TRBV19
DNA: TGTGCCAGTAGTAATGAAGACAGGGAGGACTACACCTTC
CDR3: CASSNEDREDYTF

J: TRBJ2-5
length: 15
D: -
size: few
V: TRBV14
DNA: TGTGCCAGCAGCCAAGATAGAGGTCGGCAAGAGACCCAGTACTTC
CDR3: CASSQDRGRQETQYF

J: TRBJ1-1
length: 16
D: -
size: -
V: TRBV3-1/TRBV3-2
DNA: TGTGCCAGCACCCAAGGGTGGGGCCGCATGAACACTGAAGCTTTCTTT
CDR3: CASTQGWGRMNTEAFF

J: TRBJ1-2
length: 14
D: -
size: -
V: TRBV4-3
DNA: TGCGCCAGCAGCCAAAGTTCCGAGGGATATGGCTACACCTTC
CDR3: CASSQSSEGYGYTF

J: TRBJ1-6
length: 14
D: TRBD1
size: -
V: TRBV5-1
DNA: TGCGCCAGCAGCCAGACAGGGGATAATTCACCCCTCCACTTT
CDR3: CASSQTGDNSPLHF

J: TRBJ1-3
length: 14
D: -
size: -
V: TRBV2
DNA: TGTGCCAGCAGTGATGACAACTCTGGAAACACCATATATTTT
CDR3: CASSDDNSGNTIYF

J: TRBJ2-2
length: 13
D: -
size: -
V: TRBV3-1/TRBV3-2
DNA: TGTGCCAGCAGCCAAGCCATCACCGGGGAGCTGTTTTTT
CDR3: CASSQAITGELFF

J: TRBJ2-3
length: 17
D: TRBD2
size: -
V: TRBV10-3
DNA: TGTGCCATCAGTGAGTCGGTGGTAGCGGGGGGGTCAGATACGCAGTATTTT
CDR3: CAISESVVAGGSDTQYF

J: TRBJ2-7
length: 15
D: -
size: few
V: TRBV5-1
DNA: TGCGCCAGCAGCTCACAGGGTAATTCACCCTACGAGCAGTACTTC
CDR3: CASSSQGNSPYEQYF

J: TRBJ2-1
length: 13
D: TRBD1
size: -
V: TRBV3-1/TRBV3-2
DNA: TGTGCCAGCAGCCAATCAGGGGGCAATGAGCAGTTCTTC
CDR3: CASSQSGGNEQFF

J: TRBJ2-6
length: 15
D: -
size: -
V: TRBV28
DNA: TGTGCCAGCAGAATAGGGGGCTCTGGGGCCAACGTCCTGACTTTC
CDR3: CASRIGGSGANVLTF

J: TRBJ1-4
length: 12
D: -
size: -
V: TRBV5-6
DNA: TGTGCCAGCAGCTTGGTCGGTGAAAAACTGTTTTTT
CDR3: CASSLVGEKLFF

J: TRBJ1-2
length: 14
D: -
size: once
V: TRBV11-3
DNA: TGTGCCAGCAGCTTAGGGCCCAATGAAAATGGCTACACCTTC
CDR3: CASSLGPNENGYTF

J: TRBJ1-1
length: 12
D: -
size: few
V: TRBV6-5
DNA: TGTGCCAGCAGCACAGCGAACACTGAAGCTTTCTTT
CDR3: CASSTANTEAFF

J: TRBJ2-1
length: 16
D: TRBD1
size: -
V: TRBV7-6
DNA: TGTGCCAGCAGCTTAGCGCAGGGGACAGGGGGCGGTGAGCAGTTCTTC
CDR3: CASSLAQGTGGGEQFF

J: TRBJ1-4
length: 14
D: -
size: -
V: TRBV4-1
DNA: TGCGCCAGCAGCCGAGGACAGCTCAATGAAAAACTGTTTTTT
CDR3: CASSRGQLNEKLFF

J: TRBJ1-1
length: 15
D: TRBD1
size: few
V: TRBV6-5
DNA: TGTGCCAGCAGTTTGGACAGGGGGCAAAACACTGAAGCTTTCTTT
CDR3: CASSLDRGQNTEAFF

J: TRBJ1-1
length: 11
D: -
size: -
V: TRBV2
DNA: TGTGCCAGCAGATCCGGGAGGGTTGCTTTCTTT
CDR3: CASRSGRVAFF

J: TRBJ2-5
length: 15
D: TRBD2
size: -
V: TRBV24-1
DNA: TGTGCCACCAGTGACCCGGCTAGCGGGGGACAGACCCAGTACTTC
CDR3: CATSDPASGGQTQYF

J: TRBJ2-3
length: 19
D: TRBD1
size: -
V: TRBV4-3
DNA: TGCGCCAGCAGCCAAGTGGACAGGGCCACTTCCTCGGGCTTGGATACGCAGTATTTT
CDR3: CASSQVDRATSSGLDTQYF

J: TRBJ1-3
length: 16
D: -
size: -
V: TRBV5-8
DNA: TGTGCCAGCAGCTTGGCCGGTGCGGTCAGTAGAAACACCATATATTTT
CDR3: CASSLAGAVSRNTIYF